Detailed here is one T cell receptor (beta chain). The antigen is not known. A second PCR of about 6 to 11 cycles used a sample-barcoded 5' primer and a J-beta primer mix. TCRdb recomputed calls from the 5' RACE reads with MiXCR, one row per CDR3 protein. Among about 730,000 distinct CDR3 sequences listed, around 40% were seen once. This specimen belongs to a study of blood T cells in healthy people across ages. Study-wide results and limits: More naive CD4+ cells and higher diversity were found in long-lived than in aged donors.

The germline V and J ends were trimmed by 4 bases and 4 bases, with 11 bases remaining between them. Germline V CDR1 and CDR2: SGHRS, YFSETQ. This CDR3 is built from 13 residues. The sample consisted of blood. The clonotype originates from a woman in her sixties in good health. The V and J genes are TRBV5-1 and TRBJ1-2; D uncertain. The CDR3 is CASSVESGYGYTF. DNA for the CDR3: TGCGCCAGCAGCGTGGAATCTGGCTATGGCTACACCTTC.